The clone carrying this T cell receptor (beta chain) has only a few counts. The study amplified TCR beta CDR3 regions using RNA transcripts. Second-round multiplex PCR followed a first-round RT-PCR using HTBI primers. MiXCR, applied by TCRdb to the multiplex PCR reads, yields one record per CDR3 protein. Here the sample spans almost 750,000 distinct CDR3 sequences, 35% to 50% being singletons. Patients were excluded if they had other autoimmune diseases or uncontrolled infections, and likewise if pregnancy or lactation applied. This sample is part of a study of Graves' ophthalmopathy and Graves' hyperthyroidism. Across the study: The authors collected peripheral blood at initial diagnosis, before any treatment.

V lost 3 bases to trimming and J lost 5 bases, with 16 bases between them. Per the germline V gene, CDR1 is SGHVS and CDR2 is FNYEAQ. There are 15 residues in the CDR3. This chain uses TRBV7-6 with TRBJ2-5; possible D gene TRBD2, 6 bases. The TCR sequence derives from an adult man with Graves' ophthalmopathy. Sample: peripheral blood. CDR3 bases: TGTGCCAGCAGCTTGACGGGCCCGGAGGGGGAGACCCAGTACTTC. The encoded protein is CASSLTGPEGETQYF. The full variable domain, completed using reference TRBV7-6 and TRBJ2-5, is GAGVSQSPRYKVTKRGQDVALRCDPISGHVSLYWYRQALGQGPEFLTYFNYEAQQDKSGLPNDRFSAERPEGSISTLTIQRTEQRDSAMYRCASSLTGPEGETQYFGPGTRLLVL.